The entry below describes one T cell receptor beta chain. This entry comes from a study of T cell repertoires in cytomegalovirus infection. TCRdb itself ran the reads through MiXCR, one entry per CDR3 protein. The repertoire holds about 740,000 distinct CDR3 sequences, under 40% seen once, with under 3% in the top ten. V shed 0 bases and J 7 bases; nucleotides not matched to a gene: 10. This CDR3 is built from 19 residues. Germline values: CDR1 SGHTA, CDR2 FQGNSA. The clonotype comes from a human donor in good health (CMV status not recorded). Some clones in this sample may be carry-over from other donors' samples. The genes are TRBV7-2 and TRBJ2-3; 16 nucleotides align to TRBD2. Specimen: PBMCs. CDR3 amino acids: CASSLAVPGLAGGYHTQYF. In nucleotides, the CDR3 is TGTGCCAGCAGCTTAGCGGTACCGGGACTAGCGGGAGGGTACCATACGCAGTATTTT.